These 4 T cell receptor beta chains were all obtained from the same sample, sequenced in a study of T cells in Graves' hyperthyroidism and ophthalmopathy (dated by TCRdb to about 2019). The library was prepared using multiplex PCR. The sequencer was an Illumina HiSeq 2000. Amplification of TCR beta CDR3 regions was carried out from RNA transcripts. A first-round RT-PCR of the TCR CDR3 used the HTBI primer set with the Qiagen OneStep RT-PCR kit. TCRdb trimmed public reads at Q25 via fastp, called clones via MiXCR and kept in-frame beta chains. Rows are unified per CDR3 protein, each entry keeping the most common DNA and genes. The sample table lists 400,000 or so distinct CDR3 sequences, approximately 15% of them with a count of one. The ten largest clones represent around 19% of the sample. Sample: blood. The receptors were sampled from a woman younger than 45 with Graves' ophthalmopathy.

There are a few counts of this clonotype. A much bigger clone sits one base away, suggesting this may be a read error. The rearrangement links TRBV2 to TRBJ2-7; 7 nucleotides line up with TRBD1. This CDR3 spans 13 amino acids. Germline V gene lookup returns CDR1 SNHLY and CDR2 FYNNEI. The CDR3 reads CASRTGLSYGQYF. The CDR3 DNA follows: TGTGCCAGCAGGACAGGGCTATCCTACGGGCAGTACTTC. The entire variable domain, with the rest obtained from reference TRBV2 and TRBJ2-7, is as follows: EPEVTQTPSHQVTQMGQEVILRCVPISNHLYFYWYRQILGQKVEFLVSFYNNEISEKSEIFDDQFSVERPDGSNFTLKIRSTKLEDSAMYFCASRTGLSYGQYFGPGTRLTVT.

There are many counts of this clonotype. At one end, the junction sequence differs from germline, possibly due to a read error. V is TRBV4-1 and J is TRBJ1-5, with D possibly TRBD1 on 6 matching bases. Looked up from germline, CDR1 is MGHRA and CDR2 is YSYEKL. This CDR3 comprises 13 residues. The DNA of the CDR3 is TGTGCCAGCAGCCAGGGGAGGAACCAGCCCCAGCATTTT. Translating it yields CASSQGRNQPQHF.

This clonotype was found many times. The rearrangement links TRBV6-2 or TRBV6-3 to TRBJ2-2, with a weak D call TRBD2 (6 bases). CDR1 MNHEY and CDR2 SVGEGT come from the germline V gene. V lost 7 bases, J lost 0 bases, and 21 bases lay in between. The CDR3 extends over 18 amino acids. CDR3 DNA sequence: TGTGCCAGCATTGAATACCGGCGGGGAGGACCGAACACCGGGGAGCTGTTTTTT. Residues: CASIEYRRGGPNTGELFF.

This clonotype was seen repeatedly, ten times or more. Written as DNA, the CDR3 is TGTGCCAGCAGTGAGGTACTCGAGACCCAGTACTTC. Translated: CASSEVLETQYF. V and J are TRBV2 and TRBJ2-5; no clear D. Germline CDR1 SNHLY, CDR2 FYNNEI. V lost 3 bases and J 5 bases, leaving 7 bases between the germline ends. CDR3 length: 12 amino acids.